The 28 T cell receptor beta chains below were found in one sample sequenced in a study of HIV-infected patients and healthy controls. TCRdb itself ran the 5' RACE reads through MiXCR, one entry per CDR3 protein. The sample shows about 17,000 distinct CDR3 sequences, roughly 17% of them seen only once. The material sequenced was CD8+ T cells from blood. The source is a human donor in good health.

This clonotype came up many times. V is TRBV3-1 and J is TRBJ2-1, with D possibly TRBD2 on 5 matching bases. Germline CDR1 and CDR2: LGHDT and YNNKEL (reference sequence). This CDR3 contains 18 residues. The ends were cut back, 0 bases at V and 1 base at J, with 16 bases in the middle. The DNA of the CDR3 is TGTGCCAGCAGCCAAGAAAAGTGGGAGACCAATTCCTACAATGAGCAGTTCTTC. This gives the protein CASSQEKWETNSYNEQFF.

Ten or more counts support this clonotype. This rearrangement joins TRBV27 to TRBJ2-2; D is ambiguous. Trimming removed 7 bases from V and 1 base from J, with 10 bases in between. Looked up from germline, CDR1 is MNHEY and CDR2 is SMNVEV (reference sequence). The CDR3 has 14 residues. The CDR3 protein is CASMVSWNTGELFF. The CDR3 DNA is TGTGCCAGCATGGTTTCTTGGAACACCGGGGAGCTGTTTTTT.

CDR3 residues: CASSLVQGSYEQYF. CDR3 coding DNA: TGTGCCAGCAGTTTAGTTCAGGGATCCTACGAGCAGTACTTC. The gene calls are TRBV12-3 or TRBV12-4 and TRBJ2-7, with D tentatively TRBD1 (5 bases). The CDR3 extends over 14 amino acids. V was trimmed by 1 base and J by 1 base, leaving 8 bases between them.

This clonotype was recorded at least ten times. The V and J genes are TRBV28 and TRBJ2-1; no clear D gene. Looked up from germline, CDR1 is MDHEN and CDR2 is SYDVKM. The CDR3 is 14 amino acids. With 5 bases removed from V and 4 bases from J, the gap between germline ends came to 12 bases. Here the CDR3 reads CASSHGRNYNEQFF. The CDR3 bases are TGTGCCAGCAGTCACGGCCGAAATTACAATGAGCAGTTCTTC. The variable domain in full, completed from reference TRBV28 and TRBJ2-1, reads DVKVTQSSRYLVKRTGEKVFLECVQDMDHENMFWYRQDPGLGLRLIYFSYDVKMKEKGDIPEGYSVSREKKERFSLILESASTNQTSMYLCASSHGRNYNEQFFGPGTRLTVL.

The V and J genes are TRBV12-3 or TRBV12-4 and TRBJ2-7; 11 bases agree with TRBD2. The length of the CDR3 is 16 residues. With 5 bases clipped from V and 4 bases from J, the junction kept 10 bases outside the gene matches. The CDR3 DNA reads as TGTGCCAGCAGTCTACCGACTAGCGGGATCACGTACGAGCAGTACTTC. It encodes CASSLPTSGITYEQYF.

This clonotype was detected many times. The rearrangement links TRBV4-2 to TRBJ2-7; no reliable D call. The germline gives CDR1 LGHNA, CDR2 YNFKEQ. The length of the CDR3 is 13 residues. Trimming stripped 0 bases from V and 4 bases from J, with 7 bases between. The CDR3 region is CASSQEIGYEQYF. The CDR3 coding sequence is TGTGCCAGCAGCCAAGAAATCGGGTACGAGCAGTACTTC.

This clonotype was detected many times. The V and J genes are TRBV4-2 and TRBJ2-3; 9 nucleotides line up with TRBD1. The CDR3 extends over 17 amino acids. Trimming cost V 0 bases and J 4 bases; bases outside gene matches: 8. Germline V gene data show CDR1 as LGHNA and CDR2 as YNFKEQ. The CDR3 here is CASSQEGQGASADTQYF. CDR3 nucleotides: TGTGCCAGCAGCCAAGAGGGACAGGGTGCATCGGCAGATACGCAGTATTTT.

This clonotype was recorded at least ten times. V usage is TRBV15 and J usage is TRBJ2-3; D is uncertain. The CDR3 extends over 15 amino acids. With 1 base removed from V and 2 bases from J, the gap between germline ends came to 10 bases. Germline V gene lookup returns CDR1 LNHNV and CDR2 YYDKDF (reference sequence). Here the CDR3 reads CATSRGLEVTDTQYF. DNA of the CDR3: TGTGCCACCAGCAGAGGTCTAGAGGTCACAGATACGCAGTATTTT.

In its sample, this clonotype was seen many times. The chain combines TRBV11-2 with TRBJ2-5, with TRBD2 matching 8 bases. The length of the CDR3 is 15 residues. Germline CDR1 is SGHAT and CDR2 is FQNNGV. V shed 3 bases, J shed 2 bases, and the junction held 5 bases outside the gene matches. The CDR3 sequence: CASSLGGGGQETQYF. The CDR3 nucleotides are TGTGCCAGCAGCTTGGGTGGCGGGGGGCAAGAGACCCAGTACTTC.

The genes are TRBV4-3 and TRBJ1-1; D unclear. CDR3 length equals 13 residues. With 5 bases removed from V and 3 bases from J, the gap between germline ends came to 10 bases. Germline lookup yields CDR1 LGHNA and CDR2 YSLEER. The CDR3 DNA sequence: TGCGCCAGCAGCTATACCTCCGACACTGAAGCTTTCTTT. Its translation: CASSYTSDTEAFF.

The sample holds many counts of this clonotype. A junction boundary mismatches the germline segment, possibly from a read error. The chain couples TRBV2 to TRBJ1-1; TRBD1 is a possible D gene (6 bases). Germline V gives CDR1 SNHLY, CDR2 FYNNEI. The CDR3 runs to 11 residues. The CDR3 loop reads CASSGGRTLQF. The CDR3 nucleotides read TGTGCCAGCAGTGGGGGGCGGACTCTCCAGTTT. Full variable domain (missing parts from reference TRBV2 and TRBJ1-1): EPEVTQTPSHQVTQMGQEVILRCVPISNHLYFYWYRQILGQKVEFLVSFYNNEISEKSEIFDDQFSVERPDGSNFTLKIRSTKLEDSAMYFCASSGGRTLQFGQGTRLTVV.

For this clonotype: One base away lies a much larger clone, so this may be a sequencing read error. This CDR3 is missing its conserved last phenylalanine or tryptophan, likely due to a read error. J is TRBJ2-1 and V is TRBV7-9; TRBD2 aligns across 14 bases. CDR3 length: 20 residues. J gave up 4 bases and V 5 bases, and 16 bases lay outside the gene matches. The germline CDR1 and CDR2 sequences are SEHNR and FQNEAQ (reference sequence). CDR3 in DNA: TGTGCCAGCAGCGTAGATCCGGGACTAGCGGGGGACGTTTTTTACAATGAGCAGTTCTTA. Encoded protein: CASSVDPGLAGDVFYNEQFL.

This clonotype was found many times. The J gene is TRBJ2-6, the V gene TRBV5-1, with D uncertain. The length of the CDR3 is 14 residues. Looked up from germline, CDR1 is SGHRS and CDR2 is YFSETQ. Trimming took off 4 bases at V and 2 bases at J, with 7 bases between the two ends. The CDR3 coding sequence is TGCGCCAGCAGCCCCTACGCTGGGGCCAACGTCCTGACTTTC. Translated, it gives CASSPYAGANVLTF.

This clonotype was seen many times. This chain links TRBV12-5 with TRBJ2-3, with a tentative D call TRBD1 (6 bases). V lost 3 bases, J lost 1 base, and 11 bases lay in between. The germline gives CDR1 LGHNT, CDR2 FRNRAP. The CDR3 spans 15 residues. CDR3 sequence reads: CASGFSGDRTDTQYF. The CDR3 DNA reads as TGTGCTAGTGGTTTCTCAGGGGACCGCACAGATACGCAGTATTTT.

This clonotype was picked up many times. This chain connects TRBV7-8 to TRBJ2-7; D not resolved. Per the germline V gene, CDR1 is SGHVS and CDR2 is FQNEAQ. CDR3 length equals 14 residues. V was clipped by 5 bases and J by 2 bases, with 13 bases between them. CDR3 DNA: TGTGCCAGCAGCCCACCCGGTTACACCTACGAGCAGTACTTC. Translation gives CASSPPGYTYEQYF.

This clonotype was seen at least ten times. This sequence joins TRBV3-1 and TRBJ2-1; TRBD2 agrees at 9 bases. The CDR3 has 16 residues. Germline V gene data show CDR1 as LGHDT and CDR2 as YNNKEL (reference sequence). After removal of 0 bases from V and 3 bases from J, the junction contained 3 bases not matched to a gene. The CDR3 DNA reads TGTGCCAGCAGCCAAGATTGGCGGGAGGGCTACAATGAGCAGTTCTTC. Protein product: CASSQDWREGYNEQFF.

This clonotype came up many times. This rearrangement joins TRBV19 to TRBJ2-2; weak D call: TRBD1 (5 bases). The CDR3 is made up of 18 amino acids. Deletions cut 2 bases from V and 4 bases from J, with 20 bases between. Germline-derived CDR1 and CDR2 are LNHDA and SQIVND (reference sequence). The CDR3 DNA reads as TGTGCCAGTAGTATAATCTTGGCCGAACAGGAAAGCACCGGGGAGCTGTTTTTT. This gives the protein CASSIILAEQESTGELFF.

This clonotype rates as medium-sized. The rearrangement uses TRBV7-2 and TRBJ1-1; D ambiguous. CDR1 SGHTA and CDR2 FQGNSA come from the germline V gene. CDR3 length: 15 amino acids. Trimming shortened V by 1 base and J by 4 bases, and 13 bases separated the two germline ends. The CDR3 DNA follows: TGTGCCAGCAGCTTAGATATTGGGCTTGGCACTGAAGCTTTCTTT. It translates to CASSLDIGLGTEAFF.

This clonotype has ten or more counts. The chain employs TRBV4-2 and TRBJ2-2; 8 nucleotides agree with TRBD2. Germline V gives CDR1 LGHNA, CDR2 YNFKEQ. The CDR3 extends over 19 amino acids. V shed 1 base, J shed 0 bases, and the junction held 10 bases outside the gene matches. Here the CDR3 reads CASSQVRAGATPNTGELFF. The CDR3 coding sequence is TGTGCCAGCAGCCAAGTCCGAGCGGGAGCCACTCCGAACACCGGGGAGCTGTTTTTT.

This clonotype was detected ten times or more. J is TRBJ1-1 and V is TRBV4-1; 12 bases are shared with TRBD1. Trimming at V came to 5 bases and at J to 6 bases, leaving 4 bases not matched to a gene. Germline assignment: CDR1 MGHRA and CDR2 YSYEKL. The CDR3 runs to 14 residues. CDR3 region: CASSTGQGASEAFF. DNA of the CDR3: TGCGCCAGCAGCACGGGACAGGGGGCCTCTGAAGCTTTCTTT.

This clonotype has a single count. This sequence joins TRBV6-2 or TRBV6-3 and TRBJ1-5; 9 bases align to TRBD1. CDR1 is MNHEY, CDR2 SVGEGT, per germline. With V trimmed by 3 bases and J by 4 bases, 4 bases remained unmatched. The CDR3 is 15 residues long. The CDR3 bases are TGTGCCAGCAGTTATGGGACAGGGTTAAATCAGCCCCAGCATTTT. As protein: CASSYGTGLNQPQHF.

This clonotype came up many times. CDR3 bases: TGTGCCAGCAGCCAAGGATGGGGTGCATTTACCGGGGAGCTGTTTTTT. Its translation: CASSQGWGAFTGELFF. The rearrangement links TRBV12-3 or TRBV12-4 to TRBJ2-2, with D unresolved. V gave up 6 bases and J gave up 5 bases, with 19 bases separating them. The CDR3 runs to 16 residues.

By share, this clonotype ranks as medium-sized. The chain recombines TRBV6-6 with TRBJ2-5, with TRBD1 matching over 7 bases. The V segment lost 0 bases and the J segment 1 base; nucleotides outside the gene matches: 5. The CDR3 consists of 16 residues. CDR1 and CDR2 from the germline V gene are MNHNY and SVGAGI (reference sequence). The CDR3 here is CASSYSVGTVQETQYF. CDR3 nucleotides: TGTGCCAGCAGTTACTCGGTAGGGACAGTCCAAGAGACCCAGTACTTC.

The table lists this clonotype with a few counts. The V gene is TRBV7-3, the J gene TRBJ2-3; 8 bases agree with TRBD2. Germline assignment: CDR1 SGHTA and CDR2 FQGTGA. Trimming at V came to 2 bases and at J to 8 bases, leaving 9 bases not matched to a gene. This CDR3 contains 15 residues. The CDR3 spells CASSLAGGSRGTQYF. DNA for the CDR3: TGTGCCAGCAGCTTAGCGGGGGGTAGTAGAGGTACGCAGTATTTT.

A few counts support this clonotype. This rearrangement joins TRBV25-1 to TRBJ2-7; TRBD1 matches at 9 bases. CDR1 and CDR2 from the germline V gene are MGHDK and SYGVNS. This CDR3 has 15 residues. Losses at the gene ends were 4 bases for V and 4 bases for J; bases not matched to a gene: 8. The CDR3 loop reads CASSARTGAPYEQYF. The CDR3, as DNA: TGTGCCAGCAGTGCTCGGACAGGGGCTCCTTACGAGCAGTACTTC.

The chain recombines TRBV4-2 with TRBJ2-3, with 8 bases that match TRBD2. The CDR3 runs to 15 residues. V was clipped by 0 bases and J by 4 bases; unmatched bases: 3. Germline V gives CDR1 LGHNA, CDR2 YNFKEQ. CDR3 bases: TGTGCCAGCAGCCAAGATCGGGGGGGCCCAGATACGCAGTATTTT. Protein sequence: CASSQDRGGPDTQYF.

This clonotype has a handful of counts. The chain has TRBV19 and TRBJ2-2; D remains ambiguous. Germline V gene lookup returns CDR1 LNHDA and CDR2 SQIVND (reference sequence). The CDR3 length is 14 residues. The V end lost 3 bases, the J end lost 4 bases, and 9 bases lay between the germline ends. This CDR3 is CASSILSSTGELFF. CDR3 in DNA: TGTGCCAGTAGTATTCTTAGTTCCACCGGGGAGCTGTTTTTT.

The table lists this clonotype with a few counts. The chain employs TRBV12-3 or TRBV12-4 and TRBJ2-1; perhaps TRBD2 as D (5 bases). This CDR3 is 15 amino acids long. Trimming cost V 5 bases and J 6 bases, with 17 bases left between them. CDR3 nucleotide sequence: TGTGCCAGCAGTGAGAGGGCTAGCATTGGCAATGAGCAGTTCTTC. Translated: CASSERASIGNEQFF.